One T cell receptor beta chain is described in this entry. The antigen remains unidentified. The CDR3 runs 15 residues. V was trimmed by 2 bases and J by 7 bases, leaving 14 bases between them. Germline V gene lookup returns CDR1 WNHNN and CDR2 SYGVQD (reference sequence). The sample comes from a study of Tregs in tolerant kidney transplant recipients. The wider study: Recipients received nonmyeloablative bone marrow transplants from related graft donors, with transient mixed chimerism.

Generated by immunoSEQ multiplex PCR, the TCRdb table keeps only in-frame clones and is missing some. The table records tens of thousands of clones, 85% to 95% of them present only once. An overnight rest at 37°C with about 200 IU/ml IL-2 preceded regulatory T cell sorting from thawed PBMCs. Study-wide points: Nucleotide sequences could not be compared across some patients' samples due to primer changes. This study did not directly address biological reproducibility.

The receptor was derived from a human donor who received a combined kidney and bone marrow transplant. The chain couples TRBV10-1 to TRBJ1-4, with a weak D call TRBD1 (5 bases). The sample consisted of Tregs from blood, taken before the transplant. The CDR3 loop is CASSEVGELGEKLFF. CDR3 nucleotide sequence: TGCGCCAGCAGTGAGGTAGGGGAATTGGGTGAAAAACTGTTTTTT.